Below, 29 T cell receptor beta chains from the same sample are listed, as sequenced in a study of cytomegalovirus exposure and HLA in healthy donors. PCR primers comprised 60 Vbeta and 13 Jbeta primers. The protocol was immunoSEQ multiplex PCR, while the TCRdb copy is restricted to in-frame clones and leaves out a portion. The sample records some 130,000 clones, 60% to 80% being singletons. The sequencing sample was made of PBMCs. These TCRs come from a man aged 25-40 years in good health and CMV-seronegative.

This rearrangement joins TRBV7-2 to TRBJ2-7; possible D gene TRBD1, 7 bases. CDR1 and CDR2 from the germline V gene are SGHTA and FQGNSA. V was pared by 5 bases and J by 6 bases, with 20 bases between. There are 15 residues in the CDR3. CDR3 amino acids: CASSLLAGGQGEQYF. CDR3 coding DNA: TGTGCCAGCAGCCTGCTGGCAGGGGGGCAGGGCGAGCAGTACTTC.

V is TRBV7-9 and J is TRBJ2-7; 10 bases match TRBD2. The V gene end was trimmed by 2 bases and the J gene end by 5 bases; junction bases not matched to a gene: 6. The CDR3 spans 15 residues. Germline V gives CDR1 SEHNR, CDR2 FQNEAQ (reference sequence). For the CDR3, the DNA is TGTGCCAGCAGCTTACTAGCGGGAGTAACTCACGAGCAGTACTTC. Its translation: CASSLLAGVTHEQYF.

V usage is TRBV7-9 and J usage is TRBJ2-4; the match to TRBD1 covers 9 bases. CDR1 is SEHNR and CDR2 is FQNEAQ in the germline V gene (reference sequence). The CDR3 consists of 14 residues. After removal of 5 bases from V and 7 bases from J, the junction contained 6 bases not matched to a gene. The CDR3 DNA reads TGTGCCAGCAGCGAGGGGACAGGGTGGAACATTCAGTACTTC. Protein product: CASSEGTGWNIQYF.

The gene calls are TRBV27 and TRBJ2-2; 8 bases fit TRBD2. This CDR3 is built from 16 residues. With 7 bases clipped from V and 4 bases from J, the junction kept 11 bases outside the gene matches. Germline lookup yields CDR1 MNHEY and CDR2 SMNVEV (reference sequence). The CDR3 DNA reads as TGTGCCAGCATCCACCCCGTAGCGGGAACCACCGGGGAGCTGTTTTTT. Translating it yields CASIHPVAGTTGELFF.

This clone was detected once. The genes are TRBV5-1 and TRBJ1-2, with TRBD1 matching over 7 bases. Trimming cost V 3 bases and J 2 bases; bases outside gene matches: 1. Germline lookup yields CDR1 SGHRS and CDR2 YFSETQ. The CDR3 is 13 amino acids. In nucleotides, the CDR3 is TGCGCCAGCAGCTGGACAGGAAACTATGGCTACACCTTC. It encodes CASSWTGNYGYTF.

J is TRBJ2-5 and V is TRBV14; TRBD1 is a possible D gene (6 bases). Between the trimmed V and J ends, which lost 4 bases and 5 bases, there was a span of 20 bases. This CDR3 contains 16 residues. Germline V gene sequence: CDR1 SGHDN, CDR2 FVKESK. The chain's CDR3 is CASSRRGGELVETQYF. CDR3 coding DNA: TGTGCCAGCAGCCGCCGAGGGGGAGAGCTGGTTGAGACCCAGTACTTC.

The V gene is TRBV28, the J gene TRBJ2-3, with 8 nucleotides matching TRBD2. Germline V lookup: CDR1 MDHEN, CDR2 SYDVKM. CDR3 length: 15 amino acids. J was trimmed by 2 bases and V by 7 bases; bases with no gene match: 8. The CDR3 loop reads CASTPRGGPTDTQYF. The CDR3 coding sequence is TGTGCCAGCACCCCTCGGGGGGGTCCCACAGATACGCAGTATTTT.

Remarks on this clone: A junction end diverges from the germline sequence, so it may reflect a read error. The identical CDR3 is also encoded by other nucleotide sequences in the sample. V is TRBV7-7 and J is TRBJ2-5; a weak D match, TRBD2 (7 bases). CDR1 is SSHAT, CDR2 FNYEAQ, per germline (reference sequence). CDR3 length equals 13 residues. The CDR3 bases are TGTGCTAGCAGCTTGGGAGGGGGAGAGACCCAGTACTTC. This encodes CASSLGGGETQYF.

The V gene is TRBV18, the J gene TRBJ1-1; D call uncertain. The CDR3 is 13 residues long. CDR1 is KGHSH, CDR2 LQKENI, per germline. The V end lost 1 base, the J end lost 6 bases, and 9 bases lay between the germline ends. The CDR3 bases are TGTGCCAGCTCACCACGGAGTGAGGCTGAAGCTTTCTTT. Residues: CASSPRSEAEAFF.

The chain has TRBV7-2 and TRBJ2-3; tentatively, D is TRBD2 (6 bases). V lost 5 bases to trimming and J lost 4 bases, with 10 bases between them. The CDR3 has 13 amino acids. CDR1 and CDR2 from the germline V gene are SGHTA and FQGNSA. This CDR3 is CASSQRDSDTQYF. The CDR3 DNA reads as TGTGCCAGCAGCCAACGGGACTCAGATACGCAGTATTTT.

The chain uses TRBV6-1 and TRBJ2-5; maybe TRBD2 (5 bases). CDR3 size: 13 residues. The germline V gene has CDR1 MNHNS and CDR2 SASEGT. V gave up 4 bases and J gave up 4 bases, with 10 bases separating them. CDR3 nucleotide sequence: TGTGCCAGCAGTGTGTCCGGGGTAGAGACCCAGTACTTC. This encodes CASSVSGVETQYF.

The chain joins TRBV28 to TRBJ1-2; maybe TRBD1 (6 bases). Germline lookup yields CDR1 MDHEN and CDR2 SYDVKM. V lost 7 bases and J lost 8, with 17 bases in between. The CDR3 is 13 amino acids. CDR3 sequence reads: CASIERGRDGYTF. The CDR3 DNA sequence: TGTGCCAGCATAGAGAGGGGGAGGGACGGCTACACCTTC.

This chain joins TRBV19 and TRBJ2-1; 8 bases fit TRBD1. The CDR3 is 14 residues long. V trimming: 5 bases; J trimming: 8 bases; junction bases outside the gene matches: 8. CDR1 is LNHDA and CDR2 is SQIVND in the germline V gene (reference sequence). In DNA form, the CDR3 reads TGTGCCAGTAGTGATGGGACAGGCTTTTATGAGCAGTTCTTC. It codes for CASSDGTGFYEQFF.

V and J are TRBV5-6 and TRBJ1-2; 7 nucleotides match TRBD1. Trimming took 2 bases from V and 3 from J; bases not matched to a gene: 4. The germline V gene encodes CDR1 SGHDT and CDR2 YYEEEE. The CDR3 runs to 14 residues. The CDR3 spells CASSFFRGDYGYTF. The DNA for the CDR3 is TGTGCCAGCAGCTTCTTCAGGGGGGACTATGGCTACACCTTC.

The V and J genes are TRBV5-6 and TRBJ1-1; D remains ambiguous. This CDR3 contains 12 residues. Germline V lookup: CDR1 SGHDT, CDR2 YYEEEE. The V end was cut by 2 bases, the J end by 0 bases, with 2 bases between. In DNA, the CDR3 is TGTGCCAGCAGCTTCGTGAACACTGAAGCTTTCTTT. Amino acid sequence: CASSFVNTEAFF.

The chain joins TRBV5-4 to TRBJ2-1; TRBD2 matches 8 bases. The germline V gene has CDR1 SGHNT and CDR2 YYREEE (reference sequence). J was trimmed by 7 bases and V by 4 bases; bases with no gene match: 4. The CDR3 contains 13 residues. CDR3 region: CASSDGTRNEQFF. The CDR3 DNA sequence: TGTGCCAGCAGCGACGGGACTAGGAATGAGCAGTTCTTC.

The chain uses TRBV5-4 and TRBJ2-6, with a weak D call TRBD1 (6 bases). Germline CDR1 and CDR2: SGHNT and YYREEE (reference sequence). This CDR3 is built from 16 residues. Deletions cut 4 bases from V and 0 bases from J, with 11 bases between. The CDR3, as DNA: TGTGCCAGCAGCCTACCACAGGGCTCTGGGGCCAACGTCCTGACTTTC. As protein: CASSLPQGSGANVLTF.

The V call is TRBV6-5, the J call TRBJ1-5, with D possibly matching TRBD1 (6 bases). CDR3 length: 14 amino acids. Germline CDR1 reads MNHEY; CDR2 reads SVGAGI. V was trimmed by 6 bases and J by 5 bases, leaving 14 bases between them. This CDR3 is CASRKTGLDQPQHF. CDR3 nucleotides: TGTGCCAGCAGAAAAACAGGGCTTGATCAGCCCCAGCATTTT.

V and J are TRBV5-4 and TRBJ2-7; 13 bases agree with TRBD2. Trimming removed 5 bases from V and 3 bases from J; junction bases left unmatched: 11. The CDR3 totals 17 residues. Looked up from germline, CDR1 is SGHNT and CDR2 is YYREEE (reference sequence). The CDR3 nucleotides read TGTGCCAGCAGTCATGGACTAGCGGGAGCACTTGGCTACGAGCAGTACTTC. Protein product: CASSHGLAGALGYEQYF.

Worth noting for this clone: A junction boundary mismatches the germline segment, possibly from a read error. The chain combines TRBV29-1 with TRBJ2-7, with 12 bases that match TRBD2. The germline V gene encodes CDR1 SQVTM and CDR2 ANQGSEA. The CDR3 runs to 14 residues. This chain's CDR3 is CSAGLAGRPYEQYF. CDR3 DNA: TGCAGCGCCGGACTAGCGGGACGGCCCTATGAGCAGTACTTC.

CDR3 in amino acids: CATSRGTGTSVYNEQFF. DNA of the CDR3: TGTGCCACCAGCAGAGGAACCGGGACTAGCGTCTACAATGAGCAGTTCTTC. The chain uses TRBV15 and TRBJ2-1, with TRBD2 identical over 10 bases. This CDR3 has 17 residues. Germline CDR1 is LNHNV and CDR2 is YYDKDF (reference sequence). V was pared by 1 base and J by 3 bases, with 6 bases of the junction left unmatched.

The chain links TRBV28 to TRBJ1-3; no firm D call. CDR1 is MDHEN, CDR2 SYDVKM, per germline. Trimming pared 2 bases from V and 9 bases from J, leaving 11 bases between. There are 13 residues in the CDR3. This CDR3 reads CASSLVLSRTIYF. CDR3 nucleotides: TGTGCCAGCAGTTTAGTTCTCTCGCGCACCATATATTTT.

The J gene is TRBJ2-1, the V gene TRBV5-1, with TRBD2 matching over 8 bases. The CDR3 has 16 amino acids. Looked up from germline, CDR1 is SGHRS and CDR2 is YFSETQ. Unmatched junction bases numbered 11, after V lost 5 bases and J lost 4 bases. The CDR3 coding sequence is TGCGCCAGCAGGTCCCTTCTAGCGGGCCTGTACAATGAGCAGTTCTTC. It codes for CASRSLLAGLYNEQFF.

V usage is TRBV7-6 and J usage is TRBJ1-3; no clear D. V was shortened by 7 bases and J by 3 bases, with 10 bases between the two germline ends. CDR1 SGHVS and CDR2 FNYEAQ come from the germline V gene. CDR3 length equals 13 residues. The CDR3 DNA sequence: TGTGCCAGCACCCCAGAGGGTGGAAACACCATATATTTT. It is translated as CASTPEGGNTIYF. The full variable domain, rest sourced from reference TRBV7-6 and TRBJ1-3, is GAGVSQSPRYKVTKRGQDVALRCDPISGHVSLYWYRQALGQGPEFLTYFNYEAQQDKSGLPNDRFSAERPEGSISTLTIQRTEQRDSAMYRCASTPEGGNTIYFGEGSWLTVV.

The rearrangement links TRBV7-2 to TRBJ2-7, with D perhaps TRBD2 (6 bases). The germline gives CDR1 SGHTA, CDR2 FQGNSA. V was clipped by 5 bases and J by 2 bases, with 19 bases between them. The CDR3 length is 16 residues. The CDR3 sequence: CASSAPSRDWTYEQYF. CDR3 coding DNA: TGTGCCAGCAGCGCCCCCTCTCGGGACTGGACCTACGAGCAGTACTTC.

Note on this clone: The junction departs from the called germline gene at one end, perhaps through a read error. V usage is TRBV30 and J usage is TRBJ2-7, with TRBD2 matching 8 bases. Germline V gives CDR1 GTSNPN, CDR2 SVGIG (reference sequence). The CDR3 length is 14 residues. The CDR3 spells CAWSVGPSRAGGQF. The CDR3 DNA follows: TGTGCCTGGAGTGTAGGCCCTAGCCGGGCGGGAGGTCAATTC.

The CDR3 sequence is CSVSRLAADNEQFF. The DNA for the CDR3 is TGCAGCGTGTCAAGACTAGCGGCCGACAATGAGCAGTTCTTC. V gene TRBV29-1 combines with J gene TRBJ2-1; 9 bases agree with TRBD2. The CDR3 has 14 residues. V was pared by 6 bases and J by 5 bases, with 8 bases of the junction left unmatched. Germline V lookup: CDR1 SQVTM, CDR2 ANQGSEA.

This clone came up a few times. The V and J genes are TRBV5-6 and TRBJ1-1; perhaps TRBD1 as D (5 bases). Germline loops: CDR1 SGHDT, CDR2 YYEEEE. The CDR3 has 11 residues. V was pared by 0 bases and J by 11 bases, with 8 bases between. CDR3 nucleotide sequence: TGTGCCAGCAGCTTGGCCCGACAGGCTTTCTTT. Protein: CASSLARQAFF.

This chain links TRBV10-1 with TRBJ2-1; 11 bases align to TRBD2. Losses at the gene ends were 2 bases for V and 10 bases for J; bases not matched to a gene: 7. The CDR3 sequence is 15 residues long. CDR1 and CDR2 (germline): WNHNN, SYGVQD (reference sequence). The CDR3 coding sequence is TGCGCCAGCAGTGAGGCTAGCGGGAGGATTAGGGAGCAGTTCTTC. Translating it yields CASSEASGRIREQFF.